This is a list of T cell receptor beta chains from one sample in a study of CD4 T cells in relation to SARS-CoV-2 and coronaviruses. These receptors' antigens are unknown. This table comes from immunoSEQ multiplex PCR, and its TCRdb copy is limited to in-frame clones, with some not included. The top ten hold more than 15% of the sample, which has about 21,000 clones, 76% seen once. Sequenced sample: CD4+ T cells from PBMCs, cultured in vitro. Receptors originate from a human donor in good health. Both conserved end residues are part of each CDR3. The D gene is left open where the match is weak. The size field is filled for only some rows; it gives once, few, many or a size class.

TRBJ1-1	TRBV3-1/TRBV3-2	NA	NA	CASSLAGGNTEAFF	TGTGCCAGCAGTCTCGCGGGGGGGAACACTGAAGCTTTCTTT
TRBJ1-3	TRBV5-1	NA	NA	CASSVQGSPGSGNTIYF	TGCGCCAGCAGCGTACAGGGTTCTCCCGGCTCTGGAAACACCATATATTTT
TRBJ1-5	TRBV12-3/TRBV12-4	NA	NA	CASSLTGRPRMDF	TGTGCCAGCAGTTTAACCGGGAGGCCTCGGATGGATTTT
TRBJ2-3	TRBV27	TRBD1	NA	CASSLNRGLGTDTQYF	TGTGCCAGCAGTCTCAACAGGGGGCTAGGCACAGATACGCAGTATTTT
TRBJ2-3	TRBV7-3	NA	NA	CASSPSSGSGIDTQYF	TGTGCCAGCAGCCCCTCGAGCGGGTCCGGTATAGATACGCAGTATTTT
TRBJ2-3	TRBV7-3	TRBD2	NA	CASSPISGTSTDTQYF	TGTGCCAGCAGCCCTATTAGCGGGACTAGCACAGATACGCAGTATTTT
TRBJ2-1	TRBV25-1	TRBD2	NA	CASRIGLAGYNEQFF	TGTGCCAGCAGGATAGGACTAGCGGGATACAATGAGCAGTTCTTC
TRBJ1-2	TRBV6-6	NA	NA	CASTGLGGYTF	TGTGCCAGCACCGGGTTGGGGGGCTACACCTTC
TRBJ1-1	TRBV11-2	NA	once	CASSLVGGRWSEAFF	TGTGCCAGCAGCTTAGTTGGTGGTCGTTGGTCTGAAGCTTTCTTT
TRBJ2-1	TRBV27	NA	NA	CASSPQVRPRSYEQFF	TGTGCCAGCAGTCCCCAAGTCCGCCCGAGGTCCTATGAGCAGTTCTTC
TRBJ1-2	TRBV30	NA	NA	CACPRRAGRGYTF	TGTGCCTGCCCCCGCAGGGCAGGTCGGGGCTACACCTTC
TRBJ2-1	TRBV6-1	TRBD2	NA	CASSDGTSGRGNEQFF	TGTGCCAGCAGTGATGGGACTAGCGGGAGAGGCAATGAGCAGTTCTTC
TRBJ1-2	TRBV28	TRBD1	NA	CASRLRTGGKPGHTF	TGTGCCAGCAGACTCCGGACAGGGGGCAAACCTGGCCACACCTTC
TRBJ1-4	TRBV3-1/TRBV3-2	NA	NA	CASSHSSGDEKLFF	TGTGCCAGCAGCCACAGCTCAGGGGATGAAAAACTGTTTTTT
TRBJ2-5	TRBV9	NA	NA	CASSVRGGRAGETQYF	TGTGCCAGCAGCGTAAGGGGGGGACGTGCCGGAGAGACCCAGTACTTC
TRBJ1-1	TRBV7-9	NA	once	CASSLAGSKATEAFF	TGTGCCAGCAGCTTAGCGGGTAGTAAGGCCACTGAAGCTTTCTTT
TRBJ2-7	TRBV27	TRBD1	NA	CASRRVTGDEQYF	TGTGCCAGCAGACGAGTGACAGGGGACGAGCAGTACTTC
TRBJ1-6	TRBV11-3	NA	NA	CASSSSIPPRNSPLHF	TGTGCCAGCAGCTCCTCTATCCCGCCACGTAATTCACCCCTCCACTTT
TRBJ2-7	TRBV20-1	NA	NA	CSAGQTYEQYF	TGCAGTGCGGGGCAGACTTACGAGCAGTACTTC
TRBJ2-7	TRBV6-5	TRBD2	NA	CASSSLAGVTYEQYF	TGTGCCAGCAGTTCACTAGCGGGGGTAACCTACGAGCAGTACTTC
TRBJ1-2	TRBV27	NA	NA	CASTSLGLGGYTF	TGTGCCAGCACCTCTTTGGGCCTCGGGGGCTACACCTTC
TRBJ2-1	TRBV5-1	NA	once	CASSLRPLEISDNEQFF	TGCGCCAGCAGCTTGCGACCACTAGAGATCAGTGACAATGAGCAGTTCTTC
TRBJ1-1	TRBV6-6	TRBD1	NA	CASRLRDRGNEAFF	TGTGCCAGCAGACTCCGGGACAGGGGGAATGAAGCTTTCTTT
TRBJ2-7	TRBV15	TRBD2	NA	CATSRDLLAGSHEQYF	TGTGCCACCAGCAGAGATCTACTAGCGGGATCCCACGAGCAGTACTTC
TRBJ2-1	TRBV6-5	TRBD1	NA	CASSKGQGGYNEQFF	TGTGCCAGCAGTAAGGGACAGGGCGGTTACAATGAGCAGTTCTTC
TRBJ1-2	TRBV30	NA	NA	CAWSGDAYGYTF	TGTGCCTGGAGCGGGGATGCCTATGGCTACACCTTC
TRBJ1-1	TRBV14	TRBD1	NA	CASRGTGRVLNTEAFF	TGTGCCAGCAGAGGGACAGGGAGGGTCCTGAACACTGAAGCTTTCTTT
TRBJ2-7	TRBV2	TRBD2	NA	CASRTTSPGTSGRAVYEQYF	TGTGCCAGCAGGACAACCTCTCCCGGGACTAGCGGGAGGGCGGTATACGAGCAGTACTTC
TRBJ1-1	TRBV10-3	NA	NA	CAISLGEEAFF	TGTGCCATCAGCTTGGGGGAGGAAGCTTTCTTT
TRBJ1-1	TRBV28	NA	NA	CASSQPRREAFF	TGTGCCAGCAGCCAACCACGGAGGGAAGCTTTCTTT
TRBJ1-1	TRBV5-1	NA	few	CASSFTWGGTEAFF	TGCGCCAGCAGCTTCACATGGGGTGGCACTGAAGCTTTCTTT
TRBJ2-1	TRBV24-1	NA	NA	CATSDLRRTQFF	TGTGCCACCAGTGATTTGCGCCGAACGCAGTTCTTC